This T cell receptor (beta chain) was documented in a study of blood T cell repertoires in COVID-19. Data came from immunoSEQ multiplex PCR; TCRdb stores just in-frame clones and leaves some out. The sample comprises 400,000 or so clones, around 89% of which are singletons, and roughly 1.1% rests with the top ten. Germline values: CDR1 MNHEY, CDR2 SMNVEV (reference sequence). The V and J ends lost 6 bases and 6 bases respectively, with 15 bases between them. The CDR3 totals 15 residues. This clone was seen a single time. This rearrangement joins TRBV27 to TRBJ1-6; D not resolved. The origin of this receptor is a man aged 25 to 45 who had recovered from COVID-19. Sequencing input: PBMCs or T cells enriched from blood (not recorded which). CDR3 amino acids: CASRARVEGNSPLHF. The CDR3 nucleotides are TGTGCCAGCAGGGCGCGGGTGGAGGGTAATTCACCCCTCCACTTT.